The T cell receptor beta chain under discussion was sequenced for a study of CD8+CD57+ T cells in acquired aplastic anemia. CDR1 is SNHLY, CDR2 FYNNEI, per germline. The CDR3 length is 15 residues. The V gene lost 3 bases and the J gene lost 14 bases, with 25 bases spanning the gap. Genomic DNA was employed as the template in profiling TCR beta VDJ and CDR3. Using its own MiXCR run on the reads, TCRdb lists one record per CDR3 protein. This table holds hundreds of thousands of distinct CDR3 sequences, around 72% found once. The rearrangement links TRBV2 to TRBJ1-2, with unresolved D. The source of this sequence is a human donor in good health, serving as a control. What was sequenced was sorted CD4+, CD8+, or CD8+CD57+ T cells (not recorded which) from PBMCs. The CDR3 is CASSETRVLGSGFTF. The CDR3 region has the DNA TGTGCCAGCAGTGAGACAAGGGTTCTCGGCTCTGGCTTTACCTTC.